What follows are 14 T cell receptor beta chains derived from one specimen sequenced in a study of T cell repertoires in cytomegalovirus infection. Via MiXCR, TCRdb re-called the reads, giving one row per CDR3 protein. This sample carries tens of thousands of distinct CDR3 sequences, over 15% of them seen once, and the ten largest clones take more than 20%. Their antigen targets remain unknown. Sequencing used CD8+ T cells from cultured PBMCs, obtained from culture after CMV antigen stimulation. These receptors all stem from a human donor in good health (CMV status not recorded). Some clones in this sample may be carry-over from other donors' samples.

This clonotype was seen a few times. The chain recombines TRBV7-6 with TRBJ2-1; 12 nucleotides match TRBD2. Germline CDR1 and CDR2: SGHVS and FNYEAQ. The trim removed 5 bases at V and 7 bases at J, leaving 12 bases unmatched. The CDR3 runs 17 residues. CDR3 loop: CASSPLAGGGATNEQFF. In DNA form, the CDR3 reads TGTGCCAGCAGCCCTCTAGCGGGAGGGGGGGCAACTAATGAGCAGTTCTTC.

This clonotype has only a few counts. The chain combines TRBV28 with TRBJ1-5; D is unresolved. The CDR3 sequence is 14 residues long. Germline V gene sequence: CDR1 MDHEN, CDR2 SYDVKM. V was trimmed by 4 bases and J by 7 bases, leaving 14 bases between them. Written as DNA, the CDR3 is TGTGCCAGCAGTTCCATCCCCCAAGGGCAGCCCCAGCATTTT. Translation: CASSSIPQGQPQHF.

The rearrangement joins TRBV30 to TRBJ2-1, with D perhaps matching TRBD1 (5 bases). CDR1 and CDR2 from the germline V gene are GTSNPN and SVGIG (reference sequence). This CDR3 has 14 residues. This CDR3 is CALNPRGSYNEQFF. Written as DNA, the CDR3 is TGTGCTCTAAATCCTAGGGGTTCCTACAATGAGCAGTTCTTC. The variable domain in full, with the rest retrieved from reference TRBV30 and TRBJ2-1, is SQTIHQWPATLVQPVGSPLSLECTVEGTSNPNLYWYRQAAGRGLQLLFYSVGIGQISSEVPQNLSASRPQDRQFILSSKKLLLSDSGFYLCALNPRGSYNEQFFGPGTRLTVL.

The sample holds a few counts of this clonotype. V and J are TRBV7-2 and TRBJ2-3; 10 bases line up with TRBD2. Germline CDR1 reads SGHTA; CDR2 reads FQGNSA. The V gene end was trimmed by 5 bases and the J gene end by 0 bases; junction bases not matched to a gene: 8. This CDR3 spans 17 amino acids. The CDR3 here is CASSPRGAGGSTDTQYF. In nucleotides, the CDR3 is TGTGCCAGCAGCCCCCGGGGAGCGGGGGGGAGCACAGATACGCAGTATTTT. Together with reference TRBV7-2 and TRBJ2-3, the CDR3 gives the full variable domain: GAGVSQSPSNKVTEKGKDVELRCDPISGHTALYWYRQSLGQGLEFLIYFQGNSAPDKSGLPSDRFSAERTGGSVSTLTIQRTQQEDSAVYLCASSPRGAGGSTDTQYFGPGTRLTVL.

CDR3 sequence: CASISVGVVTYNEQFF. In DNA form, the CDR3 reads TGTGCCAGCATCTCCGTGGGGGTGGTCACCTACAATGAGCAGTTCTTC. The J gene is TRBJ2-1, the V gene TRBV7-8; perhaps D is TRBD1 or TRBD2 (5 bases each). V shed 7 bases and J shed 2 bases, with 18 bases lying between them. CDR3 length: 16 amino acids. Germline CDR1 is SGHVS and CDR2 is FQNEAQ.

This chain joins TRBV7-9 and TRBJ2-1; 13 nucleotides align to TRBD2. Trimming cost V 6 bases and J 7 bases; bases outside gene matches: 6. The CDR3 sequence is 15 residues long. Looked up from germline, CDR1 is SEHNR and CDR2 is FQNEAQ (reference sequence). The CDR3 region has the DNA TGTGCCAGCAGTTCTAAGACTAGCGGGAGGAATGAGCAGTTCTTC. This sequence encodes CASSSKTSGRNEQFF.

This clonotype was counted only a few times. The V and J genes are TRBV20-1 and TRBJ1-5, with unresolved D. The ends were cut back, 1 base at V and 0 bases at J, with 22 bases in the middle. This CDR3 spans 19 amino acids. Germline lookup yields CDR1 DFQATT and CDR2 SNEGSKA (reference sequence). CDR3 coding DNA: TGCAGTGCTAGAGGATTGGGCACGAGCGAGAAATATAGCAATCAGCCCCAGCATTTT. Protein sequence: CSARGLGTSEKYSNQPQHF.

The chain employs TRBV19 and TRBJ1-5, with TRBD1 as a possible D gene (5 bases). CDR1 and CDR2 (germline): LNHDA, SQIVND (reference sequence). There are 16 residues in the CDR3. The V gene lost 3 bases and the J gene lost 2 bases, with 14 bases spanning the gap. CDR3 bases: TGTGCCAGTAGTATCGGCGGGGCCGCTGGCAATCAGCCCCAGCATTTT. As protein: CASSIGGAAGNQPQHF. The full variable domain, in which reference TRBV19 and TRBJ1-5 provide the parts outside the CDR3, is DGGITQSPKYLFRKEGQNVTLSCEQNLNHDAMYWYRQDPGQGLRLIYYSQIVNDFQKGDIAEGYSVSREKKESFPLTVTSAQKNPTAFYLCASSIGGAAGNQPQHFGDGTRLSIL.

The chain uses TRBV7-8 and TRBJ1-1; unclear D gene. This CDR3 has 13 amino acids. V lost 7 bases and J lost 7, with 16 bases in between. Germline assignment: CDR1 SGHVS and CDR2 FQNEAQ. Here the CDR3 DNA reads TGTGCCAGCACCGAAAGAGGACCAGATGAAGCTTTCTTT. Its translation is CASTERGPDEAFF.

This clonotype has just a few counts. CDR3 DNA: TGCAGTGCTAGGAGACTAGCCGATGCCTACGAGCAGTACTTC. Amino acids: CSARRLADAYEQYF. V and J are TRBV20-1 and TRBJ2-7; 7 nucleotides match TRBD2. CDR1 DFQATT and CDR2 SNEGSKA come from the germline V gene (reference sequence). The CDR3 has 14 residues. V shed 3 bases, J shed 2 bases, and the junction held 7 bases outside the gene matches.

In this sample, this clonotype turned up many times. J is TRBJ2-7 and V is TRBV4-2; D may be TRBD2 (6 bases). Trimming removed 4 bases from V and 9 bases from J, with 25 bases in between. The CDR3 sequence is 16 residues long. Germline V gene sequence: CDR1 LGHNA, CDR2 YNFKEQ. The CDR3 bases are TGTGCCAGCAGCCCGTCCTGGGGGGAGGACATTAAATGGCAGTACTTC. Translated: CASSPSWGEDIKWQYF.

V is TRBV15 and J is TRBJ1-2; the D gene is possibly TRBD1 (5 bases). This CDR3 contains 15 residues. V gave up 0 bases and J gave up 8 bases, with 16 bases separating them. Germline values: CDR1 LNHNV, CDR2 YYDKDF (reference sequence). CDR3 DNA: TGTGCCACCAGCAGAGATATGATAGGGACGGGCGGCTACACCTTC. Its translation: CATSRDMIGTGGYTF.

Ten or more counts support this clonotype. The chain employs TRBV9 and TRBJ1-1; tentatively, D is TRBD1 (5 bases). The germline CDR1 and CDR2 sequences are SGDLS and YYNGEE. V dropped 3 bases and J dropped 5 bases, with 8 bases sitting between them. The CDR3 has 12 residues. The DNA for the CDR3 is TGTGCCAGCAGCGCGGGGGGAACTGAAGCTTTCTTT. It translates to CASSAGGTEAFF.

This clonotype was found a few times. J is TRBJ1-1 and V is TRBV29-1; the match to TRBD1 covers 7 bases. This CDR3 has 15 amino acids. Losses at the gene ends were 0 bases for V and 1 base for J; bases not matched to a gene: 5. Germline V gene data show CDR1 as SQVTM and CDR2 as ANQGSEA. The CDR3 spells CSVEDAGTANTEAFF. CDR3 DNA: TGCAGCGTTGAAGACGCCGGGACAGCGAACACTGAAGCTTTCTTT.